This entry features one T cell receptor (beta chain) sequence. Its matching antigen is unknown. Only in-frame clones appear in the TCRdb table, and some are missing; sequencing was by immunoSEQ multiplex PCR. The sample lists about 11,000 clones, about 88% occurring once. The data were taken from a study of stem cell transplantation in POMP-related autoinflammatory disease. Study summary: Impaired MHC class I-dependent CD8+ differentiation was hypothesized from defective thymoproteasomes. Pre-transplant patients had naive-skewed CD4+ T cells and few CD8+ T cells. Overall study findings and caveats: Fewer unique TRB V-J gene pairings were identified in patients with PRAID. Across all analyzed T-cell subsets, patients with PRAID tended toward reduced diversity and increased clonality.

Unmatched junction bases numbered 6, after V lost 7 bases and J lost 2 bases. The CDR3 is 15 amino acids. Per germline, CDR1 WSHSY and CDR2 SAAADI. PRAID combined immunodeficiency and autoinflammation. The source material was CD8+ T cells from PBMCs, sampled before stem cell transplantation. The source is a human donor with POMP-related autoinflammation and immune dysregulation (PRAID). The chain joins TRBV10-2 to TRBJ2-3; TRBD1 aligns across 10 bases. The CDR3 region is CASTPTGGYTDTQYF. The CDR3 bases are TGCGCCAGCACCCCGACAGGGGGCTACACAGATACGCAGTATTTT.